The rows below give T cell receptor beta chains drawn from one sample of a study of persistence of HIV-infected CD4 T cells. TCRdb's table, derived via immunoSEQ multiplex PCR, lists solely in-frame clones and lacks some. This sample carries some 41,000 clones, approximately 88% of them seen once, and the ten largest clones take approximately 1.3%. For these TCRs, the target antigens are not known. The specimen was CD4+ T cells sorted from PBMCs after approximately 19-hour stimulation, collected from a patient who received antiretroviral therapy. The receptors were sampled from an adult man with HIV who was CMV-seropositive. Each CDR3 is given with its conserved first and last residue. A D gene is named only where the DNA matches it firmly. Clone size is given for some rows only: seen once, a few or many times, or a class if the clone is expanded.

>-|TRBJ1-5|-|TRBV19
TGTGCCAGTAGATGGGAAAGCAATCAGCCCCAGCATTTT
CASRWESNQPQHF
>-|TRBJ2-1|-|TRBV6-4
TGTGCCAGCAGTGAGGGAGGTACCCCCTACAATGAGCAGTTCTTC
CASSEGGTPYNEQFF
>-|TRBJ1-2|TRBD1|TRBV7-2
TGTGCCAGCAGCTCGGGACAGAACTATGGCTACACCTTC
CASSSGQNYGYTF
>-|TRBJ2-3|-|TRBV7-3
TGTGCCAGCAGCTTTACCGGGACTCCGGCCGATACGCAGTATTTT
CASSFTGTPADTQYF
>-|TRBJ2-5|-|TRBV15
TGTGCCACCAGCAGGTCTGCCCAGGGGCTGGAGACCCAGTACTTC
CATSRSAQGLETQYF
>-|TRBJ2-1|TRBD2|TRBV10-3
TGTGCCATCAGTGAGGCTAGCGGGAAGTCCTACAATGAGCAGTTCTTC
CAISEASGKSYNEQFF
>-|TRBJ2-3|TRBD2|TRBV7-8
TGTGCCAGCAGCCTTCCTCGGAAGCGGGGGACCTTCACAGATACGCAGTATTTT
CASSLPRKRGTFTDTQYF
>-|TRBJ2-2|-|TRBV5-1
TGCGCCAGCAGCTTGGCCGATGGGGATTTGGATACCGGGGAGCTGTTTTTT
CASSLADGDLDTGELFF
>-|TRBJ1-1|TRBD1|TRBV7-8
TGTGCCAGCAGCTTGACAGGGGTAGGGGGCACTGAAGCTTTCTTT
CASSLTGVGGTEAFF
>-|TRBJ1-2|-|TRBV7-2
TGTGCCAGCAGCTTAGAACTTTTGGGCGGCTACACCTTC
CASSLELLGGYTF
>-|TRBJ1-1|-|TRBV5-1
TGCGCCAGCAGCTTAGGGACTGAAGCTTTCTTT
CASSLGTEAFF
>few|TRBJ1-2|-|TRBV5-1
TGCGCCAGCACCTTGTCCCAGGGCAAGGATGGCTACACCTTC
CASTLSQGKDGYTF
>-|TRBJ2-5|-|TRBV11-3
TGTGCCAGCAGCCGACAAGACCAAGAGACCCAGTACTTC
CASSRQDQETQYF
>few|TRBJ2-7|-|TRBV27
TGTGCCAGCAAGCCACATAAAACCTACGAGCAGTACTTC
CASKPHKTYEQYF
>-|TRBJ1-2|-|TRBV4-3
TGCGCCAGCAGCCAAGATTTGGGGGGCTCTGGCTACACCTTC
CASSQDLGGSGYTF
>-|TRBJ2-7|TRBD2|TRBV6-6
TGTGCCAGCAGTCTGAAAGCGGGGGGCTCCCACGAGCAGTACTTC
CASSLKAGGSHEQYF
>once|TRBJ1-2|TRBD1|TRBV4-1
TGCGCCAGCAGCCCGGGACAGGGCCTCCTTTTGGATGACTACACCTTC
CASSPGQGLLLDDYTF
>-|TRBJ1-1|-|TRBV29-1
TGCAGCGCAAACGGGGGGGAAAACACTGAAGCTTTCTTT
CSANGGENTEAFF
>-|TRBJ1-1|TRBD1|TRBV19
TGTGCCAGTAGTAAGACAGGGGGCACGGGGAACACTGAAGCTTTCTTT
CASSKTGGTGNTEAFF
>-|TRBJ1-2|TRBD1|TRBV6-5
TGTGCCAGCAGTCCACAGGGGACCTATGGCTACACCTTC
CASSPQGTYGYTF
>-|TRBJ2-7|-|TRBV11-2
TGTGCCAGCAGCTTAGAACGTGCGGCGACCCACGAGCAGTACTTC
CASSLERAATHEQYF
>-|TRBJ2-3|TRBD2|TRBV14
TGTGCCAGCAGCCAAGCACTAGCGGGAGTTACAGATACGCAGTATTTT
CASSQALAGVTDTQYF
>-|TRBJ1-1|-|TRBV21-1
TGTGCCAGCAGCCATTGGGGGCCCCGGGGGGACCGAGTTCTGAACACTGAAGCTTTCTTT
CASSHWGPRGDRVLNTEAFF
>-|TRBJ2-2|TRBD1|TRBV5-4
TGTGCCAGCAGCTCCGGGGAACAGGGGGCTTCCGGGGAGCTGTTTTTT
CASSSGEQGASGELFF
>-|TRBJ1-4|-|TRBV6-5
TGTGCCAGCAGTTACTTCCAAAAGGGTGAAAAACTGTTTTTT
CASSYFQKGEKLFF
>few|TRBJ1-2|-|TRBV6-5
TGTGCCAGCCGTCGAAAGACTAGTAACTATGGCTACACCTTC
CASRRKTSNYGYTF
>-|TRBJ2-5|-|TRBV11-3
TGTGCCAGCAGTAGGGGGCCGGGGGAGGAGACCCAGTACTTC
CASSRGPGEETQYF
>-|TRBJ2-1|TRBD1|TRBV5-1
TGCGCCAGCAGCTTATCCGGGACAGAACGTTATATCCATGAGCAGTTCTTC
CASSLSGTERYIHEQFF
>-|TRBJ2-7|-|TRBV5-5
TGTGCCAGCAGCAACAGGGGGGGGGACGAGCAGTACTTC
CASSNRGGDEQYF
>once|TRBJ2-5|-|TRBV30
TGTGCCTGGAGTCCTCCGAGTCGGACGGTAAAAGAGACCCAGTACTTC
CAWSPPSRTVKETQYF
>-|TRBJ2-2|-|TRBV14
TGTGCCAGCAGCCAAGTGGGATACACCGGGGAGCTGTTTTTT
CASSQVGYTGELFF
>once|TRBJ1-2|-|TRBV20-1
TGCAGTGCTAGTGAGACAGCCTATGGCTACACCTTC
CSASETAYGYTF
>-|TRBJ2-5|-|TRBV5-4
TGTGCCAGCAGCTTATGGACAGCTAGAGAGACCCAGTACTTC
CASSLWTARETQYF
>once|TRBJ1-4|-|TRBV18
TGTGCCAGCTCAGCGGGGATGCGGGAAAAACTGTTTTTT
CASSAGMREKLFF
>few|TRBJ1-5|-|TRBV12-3/TRBV12-4
TGTGCCAGCAGTTTCCTTGAAAATCAGCCCCAGCATTTT
CASSFLENQPQHF
>-|TRBJ1-3|-|TRBV30
TGTGCCTTTACTACCAGGACGGACACCATATATTTT
CAFTTRTDTIYF
>-|TRBJ2-2|-|TRBV20-1
TGCAGTGCTAGTAGACAGACGAACACCGGGGAGCTGTTTTTT
CSASRQTNTGELFF
>-|TRBJ1-2|-|TRBV29-1
TGCAGCGTTAAAGAGGGCGGGTACTATGGCTACACCTTC
CSVKEGGYYGYTF
>-|TRBJ2-1|TRBD2|TRBV18
TGTGCCAGCTCACCACGTAGACTAGCGGGGGGGCCGGATGAGCAGTTCTTC
CASSPRRLAGGPDEQFF